This entry lists 18 T cell receptor beta chains sequenced from one sample in a study of breast tumors, draining lymph nodes, adjacent tissues. TCRdb reprocessed the multiplex PCR reads via MiXCR and lists one record per CDR3 protein. The table records tens of thousands of distinct CDR3 sequences, approximately 22% of them present only once. Sequencing was performed on breast tumor tissue. The source is a female donor with breast cancer. Some clones in this sample may be carry-over from other donors' samples.

This clonotype has at least ten counts. This sequence joins TRBV5-6 and TRBJ2-5; TRBD2 might be the D (5 bases). The length of the CDR3 is 13 residues. The V gene's germline CDR1 is SGHDT and CDR2 YYEEEE. V was shortened by 4 bases and J by 3 bases, with 10 bases between the two germline ends. CDR3 sequence: CASSPGSEETQYF. For the CDR3, the DNA is TGTGCCAGCAGCCCGGGATCCGAAGAGACCCAGTACTTC. The full variable domain, rest sourced from reference TRBV5-6 and TRBJ2-5, is DAGVTQSPTHLIKTRGQQVTLRCSPKSGHDTVSWYQQALGQGPQFIFQYYEEEERQRGNFPDRFSGHQFPNYSSELNVNALLLGDSALYLCASSPGSEETQYFGPGTRLLVL.

Note on this clonotype: A much larger clonotype is one base distant, so this may be a read error. The CDR3 carries no conserved terminal phenylalanine or tryptophan, so it likely arises from a read error. The chain links TRBV6-5 to TRBJ1-2, with D possibly matching TRBD1 (5 bases). The V and J ends lost 6 bases and 7 bases respectively, with 15 bases between them. Germline CDR1 reads MNHEY; CDR2 reads SVGAGI. The CDR3 extends over 13 amino acids. Here the CDR3 reads CASRLLIGAGYTL. The CDR3 DNA is TGTGCCAGCAGGCTTCTCATAGGGGCTGGCTACACCCTC.

This clonotype has at least ten counts. This chain joins TRBV5-5 and TRBJ1-2; tentative D call: TRBD1 (6 bases). There are 13 residues in the CDR3. V shed 4 bases and J shed 3 bases, with 10 bases lying between them. In germline, CDR1 is SGHKS, CDR2 YYEKEE (reference sequence). The CDR3 loop is CASSRQDDYGYTF. The CDR3 region has the DNA TGTGCCAGCAGCCGACAGGACGACTATGGCTACACCTTC.

This clonotype was recorded a few times. The gene calls are TRBV19 and TRBJ2-2; 10 nucleotides line up with TRBD2. This CDR3 has 17 residues. CDR1 LNHDA and CDR2 SQIVND come from the germline V gene (reference sequence). Trimming cost V 5 bases and J 4 bases; bases outside gene matches: 10. The CDR3 loop reads CASSLGSGRPFTGELFF. The CDR3 DNA is TGTGCCAGTAGTTTGGGTAGCGGGAGGCCCTTCACCGGGGAGCTGTTTTTT.

This clonotype was recorded at least ten times. The chain joins TRBV20-1 to TRBJ1-5, with D unresolved. The CDR3 contains 12 residues. Germline V lookup: CDR1 DFQATT, CDR2 SNEGSKA (reference sequence). V lost 5 bases to trimming and J lost 4 bases, with 9 bases between them. In DNA, the CDR3 is TGCAGTGCTGGACGGACGAATCAGCCCCAGCATTTT. As protein: CSAGRTNQPQHF.

Concerning this clonotype itself: An end of the junction differs from the germline gene, which may be a read error. The rearrangement joins TRBV24-1 to TRBJ2-5, with D possibly matching TRBD2 (5 bases). The germline gives CDR1 KGHDR, CDR2 SFDVKD. There are 17 residues in the CDR3. The chain's CDR3 is CATSDTTNGEVQETQYF. The DNA for the CDR3 is TGCGCCACCAGTGACACGACTAACGGAGAAGTCCAAGAGACCCAGTACTTC.

Comment on this clonotype: Given a much more abundant clone one base away, this may be a read error. The rearrangement links TRBV19 to TRBJ2-1, with D maybe TRBD1 (6 bases). The CDR3 covers 13 residues. CDR1 and CDR2 from the germline V gene are LNHDA and SQIVND (reference sequence). The DNA of the CDR3 is TGTGCCTGTAGCCCGGGACATAGCAATGAGCAGTTCTTC. Translation gives CACSPGHSNEQFF.

In the case of this clonotype: This may stem from a read error, because a much larger clone lies one nucleotide away. The rearrangement joins TRBV19 to TRBJ1-5; D call uncertain. Germline CDR1 LNHDA, CDR2 SQIVND (reference sequence). The CDR3 is 12 amino acids. Written as DNA, the CDR3 is TGTACCAGTAGCAAAAGGGATCAGCCCCAGCATTTT. It yields the protein CTSSKRDQPQHF.

This chain links TRBV13 with TRBJ2-4; D gene ambiguous. Between the trimmed V and J ends, which lost 4 bases and 1 base, there was a span of 5 bases. Germline lookup yields CDR1 PRHDT and CDR2 FYEKMQ (reference sequence). CDR3 size: 13 residues. CDR3 DNA sequence: TGTGCCAGCAGCTATAAGGCCAAAAACATTCAGTACTTC. Its protein product is CASSYKAKNIQYF.

On this clonotype: Sequence at one end of the junction differs from germline and may be a read error. V and J are TRBV2 and TRBJ2-6, with a weak D call TRBD1 (5 bases). Germline CDR1 SNHLY, CDR2 FYNNEI. There are 15 residues in the CDR3. The CDR3 DNA sequence: TGTGCCAGCAGGGCGACACTCTCTGGGGCCAACGTCCTGGCTTTC. Encoded protein: CASRATLSGANVLAF. Together with reference TRBV2 and TRBJ2-6, the CDR3 gives the full variable domain: EPEVTQTPSHQVTQMGQEVILRCVPISNHLYFYWYRQILGQKVEFLVSFYNNEISEKSEIFDDQFSVERPDGSNFTLKIRSTKLEDSAMYFCASRATLSGANVLAFGAGSRLTVL.

This clonotype came up many times. The chain uses TRBV7-2 and TRBJ2-3; D gene uncertain. Trimming removed 5 bases from V and 2 bases from J, with 11 bases in between. The CDR3 spans 14 residues. Germline CDR1 and CDR2: SGHTA and FQGNSA. CDR3 region: CASSLSTHTDTQYF. CDR3 nucleotides: TGTGCCAGCAGCCTATCGACCCACACAGATACGCAGTATTTT.

The V call is TRBV20-1, the J call TRBJ2-5; possibly TRBD1 for D (6 bases). The CDR3 sequence is 15 residues long. Deletions cut 6 bases from V and 0 bases from J, with 17 bases between. From germline, CDR1 is DFQATT and CDR2 SNEGSKA (reference sequence). Here the CDR3 reads CSASDRRTYQETQYF. In nucleotides, the CDR3 is TGCAGTGCCAGCGACAGGAGAACATACCAAGAGACCCAGTACTTC.

The chain combines TRBV12-3 or TRBV12-4 with TRBJ2-5; tentative D call: TRBD2 (5 bases). The CDR3 totals 15 residues. Trimming removed 7 bases from V and 0 bases from J, with 15 bases in between. The CDR3 is CASTLDFLYQETQYF. DNA of the CDR3: TGTGCCAGCACCCTGGACTTTCTGTACCAAGAGACCCAGTACTTC.

The table lists this clonotype with a few counts. This chain links TRBV28 with TRBJ1-2; possible D gene TRBD1, 6 bases. Germline lookup yields CDR1 MDHEN and CDR2 SYDVKM. Trimming took 7 bases from V and 4 from J, leaving 16 bases between them. This CDR3 spans 14 amino acids. CDR3 protein: CASIRDTVSYGYTF. The CDR3 DNA reads as TGTGCCAGCATTCGGGACACCGTTTCCTATGGCTACACCTTC.

This clonotype was seen ten or more times. The V gene is TRBV11-3, the J gene TRBJ2-7, with D perhaps TRBD1 or TRBD2 (5 bases each). The CDR3 loop spans 15 amino acids. V gave up 1 base and J gave up 0 bases, with 10 bases separating them. Germline V gene sequence: CDR1 SGHNT, CDR2 YENEEA. The CDR3: CASSLGAGSSYEQYF. For the CDR3, the DNA is TGTGCCAGCAGCTTAGGGGCAGGGAGCTCCTACGAGCAGTACTTC.

Ten or more counts support this clonotype. This chain connects TRBV6-6 to TRBJ2-7; D remains ambiguous. The CDR3 is 12 amino acids. The V and J ends lost 6 bases and 6 bases respectively, with 12 bases between them. Germline V gene sequence: CDR1 MNHNY, CDR2 SVGAGI (reference sequence). The CDR3 coding sequence is TGTGCCAGCAGGCCTACCCACCTCGAGCAGTACTTC. Its protein is CASRPTHLEQYF.

The chain recombines TRBV14 with TRBJ2-1; no clear D gene. V gave up 0 bases and J gave up 8 bases, with 11 bases separating them. Germline CDR1 is SGHDN and CDR2 is FVKESK. This CDR3 comprises 14 residues. The CDR3, as DNA: TGTGCCAGCAGCCAAGATCGCCCCCCGCATGAGCAGTTCTTC. Translated: CASSQDRPPHEQFF. The variable domain in full, with the rest retrieved from reference TRBV14 and TRBJ2-1, is EAGVTQFPSHSVIEKGQTVTLRCDPISGHDNLYWYRRVMGKEIKFLLHFVKESKQDESGMPNNRFLAERTGGTYSTLKVQPAELEDSGVYFCASSQDRPPHEQFFGPGTRLTVL.

The chain employs TRBV6-1 and TRBJ1-3, with D unclear. Trimming cost V 8 bases and J 0 bases, with 14 bases left between them. Germline V gene data show CDR1 as MNHNS and CDR2 as SASEGT. This CDR3 comprises 15 residues. CDR3 nucleotides: TGTGCCAGCCGCGTGGGAGCTATCTCTGGAAACACCATATATTTT. This encodes CASRVGAISGNTIYF.